The T cell receptor (beta chain) under discussion was sequenced for a study of blood T cell repertoires in COVID-19. In the study overall: The study drew acute and convalescent COVID-19 samples from the United States, Italy and Spain. T cells, B-cell-depleted T cells, or PBMCs provided the cDNA or gDNA that served as material.

Germline values: CDR1 MGHRA, CDR2 YSYEKL. The CDR3 consists of 15 residues. Trimming cost V 1 base and J 2 bases, with 11 bases left between them. How the authors handled the data: Using reference gene primer amplification, nucleated cell counts were estimated. Libraries were prepared by immunoSEQ multiplex PCR; TCRdb keeps only in-frame clonotypes and omits some of them. V and J calls and clone size are copied from that table; D and trimming were computed from the DNA. The sample has about 95,000 clones; around 80% are singletons. The clonotype comes from a human donor in a cohort sampled during active COVID-19. The sequencing sample was made of peripheral blood. The chain uses TRBV4-1 and TRBJ1-2; perhaps TRBD1 as D (5 bases). The CDR3 here is CASSQGDSWNYGYTF. CDR3 nucleotides: TGCGCCAGCAGCCAAGGTGACAGTTGGAACTATGGCTACACCTTC.